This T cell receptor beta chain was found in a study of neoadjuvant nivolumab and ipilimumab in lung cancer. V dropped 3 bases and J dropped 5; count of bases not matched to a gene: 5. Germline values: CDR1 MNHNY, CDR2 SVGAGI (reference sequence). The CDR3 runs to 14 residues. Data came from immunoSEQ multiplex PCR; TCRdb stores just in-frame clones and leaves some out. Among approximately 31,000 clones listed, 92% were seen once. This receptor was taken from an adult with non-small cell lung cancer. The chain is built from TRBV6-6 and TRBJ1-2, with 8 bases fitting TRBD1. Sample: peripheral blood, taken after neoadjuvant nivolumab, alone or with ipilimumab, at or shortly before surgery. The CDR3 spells CASSYQGQGYGYTF. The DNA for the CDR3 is TGTGCCAGCAGTTATCAAGGACAGGGATATGGCTACACCTTC.